A single sample gave rise to the 11 T cell receptor beta chains below, sequenced in a study of shared T cell receptors in the human thymus. Profiling relied on immunoSEQ multiplex PCR, and the TCRdb table lists in-frame clones only, not all of them. The sample records hundreds of thousands of clones, over 75% being singletons. Separately, the same data were catalogued under a study of human thymus T cells.

The material sequenced was thymocytes. These receptors were taken from a boy under three years old with a congenital heart defect.

There are a few counts of this clone. The V call is TRBV4-3, the J call TRBJ2-7, with TRBD2 matching 13 bases. This CDR3 is 18 amino acids long. The germline gives CDR1 LGHNA, CDR2 YSLEER. With V trimmed by 0 bases and J by 4 bases, 9 bases remained unmatched. The CDR3 region is CASSQDRPGTSGMYEQYF. The DNA of the CDR3 is TGCGCCAGCAGCCAAGATAGGCCCGGGACTAGCGGGATGTACGAGCAGTACTTC.

The chain links TRBV11-2 to TRBJ2-2; perhaps TRBD1 as D (6 bases). Looked up from germline, CDR1 is SGHAT and CDR2 is FQNNGV. This CDR3 has 15 residues. V dropped 1 base and J dropped 0 bases, with 6 bases sitting between them. The CDR3 DNA reads as TGTGCCAGCAGCTTAGGGACAGCGAACACCGGGGAGCTGTTTTTT. Amino acids: CASSLGTANTGELFF.

The genes are TRBV5-1 and TRBJ1-4; weak D call: TRBD1 (6 bases). The CDR3 has 18 residues. V was clipped by 0 bases and J by 2 bases, with 17 bases between them. Germline V gene sequence: CDR1 SGHRS, CDR2 YFSETQ. The CDR3 spells CASSLESNGGSTNEKLFF. DNA for the CDR3: TGCGCCAGCAGCTTGGAGTCTAATGGGGGCTCGACTAATGAAAAACTGTTTTTT.

The chain recombines TRBV4-3 with TRBJ1-3; D remains ambiguous. V shed 4 bases and J shed 0 bases, with 16 bases lying between them. The CDR3 is 17 amino acids. Germline lookup yields CDR1 LGHNA and CDR2 YSLEER. CDR3 in DNA: TGCGCCAGCAGCCGGGCCTTTCACCACCTCTCTGGAAACACCATATATTTT. The encoded protein is CASSRAFHHLSGNTIYF.

The CDR3 sequence: CASSPQGAGGTDTQYF. CDR3 in DNA: TGTGCCAGCTCACCACAGGGGGCTGGTGGGACAGATACGCAGTATTTT. The chain combines TRBV18 with TRBJ2-3, with 7 nucleotides matching TRBD1. The germline CDR1 and CDR2 sequences are KGHSH and LQKENI. The V and J ends lost 1 base and 3 bases, in that order; junction bases with no gene match: 7. The CDR3 consists of 16 residues.

This chain links TRBV29-1 with TRBJ2-5; 13 nucleotides agree with TRBD2. The germline V gene has CDR1 SQVTM and CDR2 ANQGSEA. Trimming at V came to 7 bases and at J to 5 bases, leaving 13 bases not matched to a gene. The CDR3 covers 16 residues. CDR3 nucleotide sequence: TGCAGCGGGATTGGACTAGCGGGGGCTAGAGGGGAGACCCAGTACTTC. It translates to CSGIGLAGARGETQYF.

With regard to this clone: Other DNA sequences within the sample encode an identical CDR3. V and J are TRBV27 and TRBJ1-1; 7 nucleotides line up with TRBD1. The CDR3 has 13 amino acids. The V segment lost 4 bases and the J segment 4 bases; nucleotides outside the gene matches: 3. Germline V gene data show CDR1 as MNHEY and CDR2 as SMNVEV (reference sequence). The CDR3 sequence is CASSSRDSTEAFF. DNA of the CDR3: TGTGCCAGCAGTTCTCGGGACAGCACTGAAGCTTTCTTT.

The gene calls are TRBV19 and TRBJ2-7, with D possibly matching TRBD2 (6 bases). The germline V and J ends were trimmed by 5 bases and 5 bases, with 22 bases remaining between them. Germline CDR1 is LNHDA and CDR2 is SQIVND (reference sequence). This CDR3 has 16 amino acids. The CDR3, as DNA: TGTGCCAGTAGTCGAGGTAGGGGAGGATCGTCGCACGAGCAGTACTTC. Its translation: CASSRGRGGSSHEQYF.

V is TRBV29-1 and J is TRBJ1-2, with 12 bases lining up with TRBD1. CDR1 and CDR2 from the germline V gene are SQVTM and ANQGSEA. The trim removed 4 bases at V and 7 bases at J, leaving 22 bases unmatched. This CDR3 spans 19 amino acids. CDR3 bases: TGCAGCGTTGTTGGGATTGAGGTCTCCCCGGGACAGGGGGCGGGTGGCTACACCTTC. Translating gives CSVVGIEVSPGQGAGGYTF.

The rearrangement uses TRBV7-6 and TRBJ2-2, with 13 bases that match TRBD2. V trimming: 4 bases; J trimming: 2 bases; junction bases outside the gene matches: 7. The CDR3 is 18 residues long. The germline V gene has CDR1 SGHVS and CDR2 FNYEAQ. CDR3 sequence: CASSWETSGGLNTGELFF. As DNA, the CDR3 is TGTGCCAGCAGCTGGGAGACTAGCGGGGGGTTAAACACCGGGGAGCTGTTTTTT.

Here the CDR3 DNA reads TGTGCCAGTAGTATAGGGCCAGGTTCGGCCCCTGAAGCTTTCTTT. Amino acid sequence: CASSIGPGSAPEAFF. The rearrangement joins TRBV19 to TRBJ1-1; D gene uncertain. From germline, CDR1 is LNHDA and CDR2 SQIVND (reference sequence). Trimming shortened V by 1 base and J by 6 bases, and 15 bases separated the two germline ends. This CDR3 is 15 amino acids long. The full variable domain, with the rest looked up from reference TRBV19 and TRBJ1-1, is DGGITQSPKYLFRKEGQNVTLSCEQNLNHDAMYWYRQDPGQGLRLIYYSQIVNDFQKGDIAEGYSVSREKKESFPLTVTSAQKNPTAFYLCASSIGPGSAPEAFFGQGTRLTVV.